This T cell receptor beta chain was sequenced for a study of PD-1 blockade in mismatch repair-deficient tumors. With 4 bases clipped from V and 4 bases from J, the junction kept 7 bases outside the gene matches. The CDR3 extends over 13 amino acids. Germline-derived CDR1 and CDR2 are GTSNPN and SVGIG (reference sequence). This clone has only one observation. The data were produced by immunoSEQ multiplex PCR, yet TCRdb's version contains in-frame clones alone and is incomplete. The sample holds under 50,000 clones, roughly 80% seen once. The receptor's source is an adult with mismatch repair-deficient cancer. The chain recombines TRBV30 with TRBJ2-7; 7 bases align to TRBD1. Sequenced here: peripheral blood, sampled 4 weeks after starting pembrolizumab. The CDR3: CAWTTMTGYEQYF. The DNA of the CDR3 is TGTGCCTGGACCACAATGACAGGGTACGAGCAGTACTTC.